This TCR beta chain was sequenced during a study of blood T cell repertoires in COVID-19. Study in general: Samples of COVID-19 (acute and convalescent) were obtained from the United States, Italy and Spain. T cells, B-cell-depleted T cells, or PBMCs provided the cDNA or gDNA that served as material.

Using immunoSEQ multiplex PCR, the repertoire was profiled, and TCRdb retains in-frame clones only, with some absent. The table records 45,000 to 65,000 clones, approximately 83% of them present only once. This clone has just a few counts. The CDR3 is made up of 13 amino acids. The V gene lost 10 bases and the J gene lost 0 bases, with 12 bases spanning the gap. The germline CDR1 and CDR2 sequences are ENHRY and SYGVKD. A Seattle source enrolled patients during active infection and followed them longitudinally. The sequenced material came from peripheral blood. The chain uses TRBV10-3 and TRBJ1-2; the D gene is possibly TRBD1 (6 bases). The clonotype was recovered from a man aged 25-45 years with COVID-19, enrolled during active disease. The CDR3 DNA reads as TGTGCCACCGAGGGGGAAACTAACTATGGCTACACCTTC. It yields the protein CATEGETNYGYTF.